The subject of this entry is one TCR beta chain. No antigen is known for it. V gave up 0 bases and J gave up 14 bases, with 25 bases separating them. The CDR3 runs 16 residues. CDR1 and CDR2 from the germline V gene are MGHRA and YSYEKL. It was at deep level that the assay was run. Genomic DNA (from each subset) was split evenly across several immunoSEQ plates. Measured with immunoSEQ multiplex PCR; TCRdb has only the in-frame clones, and not every one. The table has 900,000 to 1,200,000 clones, roughly 74% seen once. The sample originates from a study of shared clonotypes between healthy human individuals. Whole-study results and caveats: The study's rarefaction showed incomplete sorted-subset sequencing despite large depth. Memory subsets had estimated richness that was generally smaller than that of naive subsets.

The chain links TRBV4-1 to TRBJ1-2; TRBD1 might be the D (6 bases). Sequences were obtained from memory CD4+ T cells from PBMCs. Described subset: CD45RA-negative fraction. This sequence was found in a man between 18 and 35 years old in good health. Some clones in this sample may be carry-over from other donors' samples. CDR3 DNA sequence: TGCGCCAGCAGCCAAGATCGAACCAGGGGCCGACTATCTATTACCTTC. This sequence encodes CASSQDRTRGRLSITF.